The rows below give T cell receptor beta chains drawn from one sample of a study of CD8+ T cells in alopecia areata. This table comes from immunoSEQ multiplex PCR, and its TCRdb copy is limited to in-frame clones, with some not included. The repertoire holds more than 200,000 clones, with 43% as singletons. The sample here was CD4+ T cells sorted from blood, taken at approximately week 36, from a patient treated with tofacitinib. These receptors were obtained from a human donor with alopecia areata. Both conserved end residues are part of each CDR3. Fields, in order: J gene, clone size, V gene, D gene, CDR3 DNA, CDR3 protein. The D gene is left open where the match is weak. Clone size is stated in some rows and not others, as once, few, many or a class when expanded.

>TRBJ2-1|NA|TRBV2|TRBD2
TGTGCCAGCAGTGAACCTGGGACTAGCGGGGTAGGTGAGCAGTTCTTC
CASSEPGTSGVGEQFF
>TRBJ2-5|NA|TRBV7-2|NA
TGTGCCAGCACCCCCGGGATCCACCAAGAGACCCAGTACTTC
CASTPGIHQETQYF
>TRBJ1-2|NA|TRBV5-1|NA
TGCGCCAGCAGCTTGGTCTCCCAGACGAACTATGGCTACACCTTC
CASSLVSQTNYGYTF
>TRBJ1-4|NA|TRBV5-1|NA
TGCGCCAGCAGCTTGGGGACGGGTGAAAAACTGTTTTTT
CASSLGTGEKLFF
>TRBJ2-7|NA|TRBV4-1|TRBD1
TGCGCCAGCAGCCGGGACAGGAACTACGAGCAGTACTTC
CASSRDRNYEQYF
>TRBJ2-1|NA|TRBV18|TRBD2
TGTGCCAGCTCACCGGTGGCGGGAGGTGAGCAGTTCTTC
CASSPVAGGEQFF
>TRBJ2-7|few|TRBV9|NA
TGTGCCAGCAGCGCTAACCCCGGGACCTCTAGAGGGGACGAGCAGTACTTC
CASSANPGTSRGDEQYF
>TRBJ2-5|NA|TRBV5-1|NA
TGCGCCAGCAGACGTACAGGGGAGGGAGAGACCCAGTACTTC
CASRRTGEGETQYF
>TRBJ2-3|once|TRBV9|TRBD2
TGTGCCAGCAGCGCCCGGGGACTAGTCGCTAGCACAGATACGCAGTATTTT
CASSARGLVASTDTQYF
>TRBJ1-4|few|TRBV28|TRBD1
TGTGCCAGCAGTTTAGGGACAGCAACTAATGAAAAACTGTTTTTT
CASSLGTATNEKLFF
>TRBJ2-1|NA|TRBV6-1|TRBD2
TGTGCCAGCAGTTCCGGGACTAGTGGAGCGGATGAGCAGTTCTTC
CASSSGTSGADEQFF
>TRBJ2-7|NA|TRBV2|TRBD1
TGTGCCAGCTTGGGGGGCAGGGGGCAGTACGAGCAGTACTTC
CASLGGRGQYEQYF
>TRBJ2-2|once|TRBV5-1|TRBD2
TGCGCCAGCAGCTCCCGGACTAGCGGCGCGAACACCGGGGAGCTGTTTTTT
CASSSRTSGANTGELFF
>TRBJ2-1|NA|TRBV29-1|NA
TGCAGCGTAGATAGCGGCAGCTCCTACAATGAGCAGTTCTTC
CSVDSGSSYNEQFF
>TRBJ1-1|NA|TRBV29-1|NA
TGCAGCGTTGGGGGACTGTTGAACACTGAAGCTTTCTTT
CSVGGLLNTEAFF
>TRBJ2-4|NA|TRBV7-9|NA
TGTGCCAGCAGCCCGACGGCAGGGGTAAACATTCAGTACTTC
CASSPTAGVNIQYF
>TRBJ1-4|NA|TRBV4-3|TRBD1
TGCGCCAGCAGTCCGGGACAGACCAATGAAAAACTGTTTTTT
CASSPGQTNEKLFF
>TRBJ2-1|once|TRBV4-2|TRBD2
TGTGCCAGCAGCCAGCCCGGGACTAGATACAATGAGCAGTTCTTC
CASSQPGTRYNEQFF
>TRBJ2-3|NA|TRBV30|NA
TGTGCCTGGAGTGTATCGGGAGATACGCAGTATTTT
CAWSVSGDTQYF
>TRBJ2-7|NA|TRBV7-9|NA
TGTGCCAGCAGCTTAGCGAATGCAGGGTCCTACGAGCAGTACTTC
CASSLANAGSYEQYF
>TRBJ2-3|NA|TRBV7-2|NA
TGTGCCAGCAGCTTTAGGACAGATACGCAGTATTTT
CASSFRTDTQYF
>TRBJ2-2|few|TRBV6-5|NA
TGTGCCAGCAGTTACCCGTCCGGGGAGCTGTTTTTT
CASSYPSGELFF
>TRBJ1-1|few|TRBV7-8|TRBD1
TGTGCCAGCAGCTCGGACAGGGGTGGCACTGAAGCTTTCTTT
CASSSDRGGTEAFF
>TRBJ2-5|once|TRBV6-1|NA
TGTGCCAGCAGTGAAGGGAGGTTGGCCGGGACAAGAGAGACCCAGTACTTC
CASSEGRLAGTRETQYF
>TRBJ1-1|NA|TRBV30|NA
TGTGCCTGGAAAGTGAACACTGAAGCTTTCTTT
CAWKVNTEAFF
>TRBJ2-3|NA|TRBV6-6|TRBD1
TGTGCCAGCAGTGCCAACAGGGGGCGCACAGATACGCAGTATTTT
CASSANRGRTDTQYF
>TRBJ2-6|NA|TRBV27|NA
TGTGCCAGCAGTCTTCTCCCGGGGGCCAACGTCCTGACTTTC
CASSLLPGANVLTF
>TRBJ2-1|few|TRBV19|TRBD2
TGTGCCAGTAGCCCCATAGCGGGAACCCGAAATGAGCAGTTCTTC
CASSPIAGTRNEQFF
>TRBJ2-7|few|TRBV5-4|TRBD2
TGTGCCAGCAGCTTGGTGGCTAGCGGGACCTACGAGCAGTACTTC
CASSLVASGTYEQYF
>TRBJ2-3|NA|TRBV14|NA
TGTGCCAGCAGCCATTTCGTGCTCTCTAGCACAGATACGCAGTATTTT
CASSHFVLSSTDTQYF
>TRBJ2-7|NA|TRBV6-5|TRBD1
TGTGCCAGCAGTTACACGACAGGGAGCGAGCAGTACTTC
CASSYTTGSEQYF
>TRBJ1-3|few|TRBV7-9|NA
TGTGCCAGCTTGACGGGCTCTGGAAACACCATATATTTT
CASLTGSGNTIYF
>TRBJ2-7|few|TRBV28|TRBD1
TGTGCCAGCACACCGGGACAGCGTTCCTACGAGCAGTACTTC
CASTPGQRSYEQYF
>TRBJ1-1|NA|TRBV10-1|NA
TGCGCCAGCAGTGTGGCAGACGGTAAAGCTTTCTTT
CASSVADGKAFF
>TRBJ2-1|few|TRBV29-1|TRBD1
TGCAGCGTTGTAGGGGGCGAGGTCAGGTTCTTC
CSVVGGEVRFF
>TRBJ2-7|NA|TRBV30|NA
TGTGCCTGGAGTGAGGGACGGAAGCTTTACGAGCAGTACTTC
CAWSEGRKLYEQYF
>TRBJ2-2|NA|TRBV9|TRBD1
TGTGCCAGCCAAGGGGGCCTAAACACCGGGGAGCTGTTTTTT
CASQGGLNTGELFF
>TRBJ2-4|NA|TRBV7-2|TRBD1
TGTGCCAGCAGCTTAGTGGGGACAGCTCTTAAGGGTAAAAACATTCAGTACTTC
CASSLVGTALKGKNIQYF
>TRBJ2-5|few|TRBV29-1|TRBD2
TGCAGCGTTGGGACTAGCGGGAGTCCCGGGACCCAGTACTTC
CSVGTSGSPGTQYF
>TRBJ1-1|NA|TRBV30|NA
TGTGCCTGGAGTGTAGGCCCCAACCAAAGAGCTTTCTTT
CAWSVGPNQRAFF
>TRBJ2-2|NA|TRBV29-1|TRBD2
TGCAGCGTTGTGTTACTAGCGGGAGGGCCGAACACCGGGGAGCTGTTTTTT
CSVVLLAGGPNTGELFF
>TRBJ2-3|few|TRBV4-1|NA
TGCGCCAGCAGCCAAGGGAGGCAGGGCGAGCATACGCAGTATTTT
CASSQGRQGEHTQYF
>TRBJ2-6|NA|TRBV7-2|NA
TGTGCCAGCAGCCCCACGCAATCCGGGGCCAACGTCCTGACTTTC
CASSPTQSGANVLTF
>TRBJ2-5|NA|TRBV7-3|NA
TGTGCCAGCGGTGCATTCCAAGAGACCCAGTACTTC
CASGAFQETQYF